This TCR beta chain was obtained from a study of early T cells in non-severe SARS-CoV-2 infection (dated by TCRdb to the early 2020s). With regard to the full study: TCR sequencing used bulk RNA from unsorted whole blood, so alpha and beta chains could not be paired. Study-wide findings and limitations: Matching against VDJdb was skewed toward anti-spike CD8 responses, likely underestimated virus-specific expansions, and missed private and CD4 specificities.

To prepare the library, 5' RACE was applied. Sequencing relied on a NextSeq 500. Unique molecular identifiers were attached to individual cDNA molecules in the TCR library protocol so that sequencing error and PCR bias could be corrected. TCR alpha and beta chains were both sequenced, and the abundances of alpha and beta sequences in each sample were closely correlated with each other. As for the original processing: Decombinator V4 was used to perform V gene, J gene and CDR3 annotation of TCR sequences. Expanded TCRs were defined as changing significantly between any two time points under a Poisson model with p below 0.0001. TCR abundances were normalised to the total number of TCRs sequenced per sample and were expressed as counts per million. TRAV1-2 paired with TRAJ12, TRAJ20 or TRAJ33 defined MAIT TCRs, while TRAV10 paired with TRAJ18 defined iNKT TCRs. VDJdb, accessed 1 November 2021, was searched for CMV, EBV and SARS-CoV-2 annotated TCRs, with TCRs annotated for multiple antigens excluded. The public reads were reprocessed in TCRdb via fastp at Q25 and MiXCR, keeping in-frame beta chains. Each entry is one CDR3 protein sequence, shown with its most common DNA and genes. The V and J calls come from TCRdb's annotation, not from the publication. Within this sample are approximately 79,000 distinct CDR3 sequences, with less than 15% of them counted one time only. Roughly 6% of the sample belongs to the ten largest clones.

The study was a case-control design nested within a healthcare worker cohort in London, UK, with weekly nasopharyngeal swab PCR tests and blood sampling. Healthcare workers were recruited between 23 and 31 March 2020, during the week of the UK lockdown, and were followed weekly for up to roughly 15 weeks. The junction shows trimming of 1 base on V and 4 bases on J, plus 7 bases between the germline ends. Taken from the germline V gene (reference sequence), the CDR1 and CDR2 loops are DFQATT and SNEGSKA. Including the terminal cysteine and phenylalanine, the CDR3 comprises 12 residues. Just CDR3 DNA is preserved here, 36 bases in frame from base 1. This clonotype was detected only a few times. Its antigen is unknown. Per-base qualities were not stored, and no clone one base away is much larger.

This TCR came from an adult who was a healthcare worker with PCR-confirmed SARS-CoV-2 infection or an uninfected control (not recorded which). The sequenced material came from whole blood. Here the chain combines TRBV20-1 and TRBJ1-2, with no reliable assignment of the D segment. Read as DNA, the sequence is TGCAGTGCTAGAGTCGATACCTATGGCTACACCTTC. Translated, it gives CSARVDTYGYTF.